What follows describes a single TCR beta chain. Antigen unknown. This entry comes from a study of PD-1 blockade in classical Hodgkin lymphoma. General study results and limits: A significant rise in TCR diversity was seen by C4D1 for CD4+ cells but not for CD8+ cells. Anyone who began nivolumab under 1 year after ASCT was excluded. TCR diversity at baseline was reported to be reduced in newly diagnosed patients relative to healthy donors.

CDR1 and CDR2 (germline): ENHRY, SYGVKD. V was pared by 8 bases and J by 6 bases, with 11 bases of the junction left unmatched. The CDR3 is 14 amino acids. Profiled with immunoSEQ multiplex PCR; TCRdb holds only in-frame clones, not every one. The sample contains under 100,000 clones, over 80% of which appear only once. All trial patients relapsed after autologous stem cell transplantation. V usage is TRBV10-3 and J usage is TRBJ2-7; 9 bases agree with TRBD1. The clonotype originates from a human donor with classical Hodgkin lymphoma. This sample comprised peripheral blood mononuclear cells (PBMCs), obtained at baseline. CDR3 residues: CAIEDSTGGGEQYF. Here the CDR3 DNA reads TGTGCCATCGAAGACTCGACAGGGGGAGGCGAGCAGTACTTC.